Following are 9 T cell receptor beta chains from one sample sequenced in a study of CD8+ T cells in alopecia areata. Treatment specified: oral pan-JAK inhibitor, 5-10 mg twice daily. Following RNA extraction, reverse transcription yielded cDNA that acted as the sequencing template. Here immunoSEQ multiplex PCR was the method, and the copy in TCRdb shows in-frame clones only, minus some. The repertoire consists of 150,000 to 200,000 clones, with 55% to 75% occurring once and the leading ten covering 11% to 15%. The specimen was CD4+ T cells sorted from blood, collected at week 24, from a patient treated with tofacitinib. The receptors derive from a human donor with alopecia areata.

The chain links TRBV29-1 to TRBJ2-7; D tentatively fits TRBD1 or TRBD2 (6 bases each). This CDR3 has 13 residues. CDR1 SQVTM and CDR2 ANQGSEA come from the germline V gene. The germline V and J ends were trimmed by 4 bases and 5 bases, with 15 bases remaining between them. Written as DNA, the CDR3 is TGCAGCGTTGTCAAGAGGGGGGTAAACGAGCAGTACTTC. Its protein is CSVVKRGVNEQYF.

The CDR3 sequence is CASSHPRGFPHEQYF. The CDR3 DNA is TGCGCCAGCAGTCATCCTCGGGGTTTCCCTCACGAGCAGTACTTC. This chain uses TRBV23-1 with TRBJ2-7, with a tentative D call TRBD2 (5 bases). TRBV23-1 is an ORF; its function is uncertain. The CDR3 has 15 residues. V was trimmed by 3 bases and J by 5 bases, leaving 17 bases between them.

This clone has just a few counts. The chain joins TRBV29-1 to TRBJ2-7; 9 bases fit TRBD1. Germline lookup yields CDR1 SQVTM and CDR2 ANQGSEA. V gave up 0 bases and J gave up 4 bases; unmatched junction bases: 1. The CDR3 has 13 amino acids. This chain's CDR3 is CSVEEGTGYEQYF. CDR3 coding DNA: TGCAGCGTTGAAGAGGGGACAGGGTACGAGCAGTACTTC.

The gene calls are TRBV11-1 and TRBJ2-7; 8 positions match TRBD1. Germline CDR1 reads SGHAT; CDR2 reads FQDESV (reference sequence). The CDR3 extends over 16 amino acids. The V gene end was trimmed by 0 bases and the J gene end by 2 bases; junction bases not matched to a gene: 6. The DNA of the CDR3 is TGTGCCAGCAGCTTAGCGGGACAGGACAAAACCTACGAGCAGTACTTC. Protein: CASSLAGQDKTYEQYF.

This clone was observed many times. The rearrangement uses TRBV2 and TRBJ1-5; no clear D. This CDR3 is 12 amino acids long. The germline CDR1 and CDR2 sequences are SNHLY and FYNNEI. V was trimmed by 2 bases and J by 7 bases, leaving 6 bases between them. The CDR3 here is CASSEKAQPQHF. The CDR3 nucleotides read TGTGCCAGCAGTGAAAAGGCGCAGCCCCAGCATTTT.

The CDR3 loop reads CASSFRDRGTGELFF. The CDR3 DNA sequence: TGTGCCAGCAGCTTCCGGGACAGGGGCACCGGGGAGCTGTTTTTT. The gene calls are TRBV5-8 and TRBJ2-2; 10 bases line up with TRBD1. Trimming at V came to 2 bases and at J to 4 bases, leaving 2 bases not matched to a gene. The CDR3 sequence is 15 residues long. The germline gives CDR1 SGHTS, CDR2 YDEGEE.

This clone was counted only a few times. V gene TRBV29-1 combines with J gene TRBJ1-3; D is undetermined. Germline V gene lookup returns CDR1 SQVTM and CDR2 ANQGSEA. The CDR3 runs 12 residues. V lost 4 bases and J 1 base, leaving 5 bases between the germline ends. The CDR3 bases are TGCAGCGTTGGGGTTTCTGGAAACACCATATATTTT. Translated, it gives CSVGVSGNTIYF.

V gene TRBV7-2 combines with J gene TRBJ1-2; D not resolved. V was trimmed by 5 bases and J by 8 bases, leaving 15 bases between them. Per germline, CDR1 SGHTA and CDR2 FQGNSA. The CDR3 is made up of 13 amino acids. In nucleotides, the CDR3 is TGTGCCAGCAGCCCTAGTGGGGTGCTAGGCTACACCTTC. Protein: CASSPSGVLGYTF. Full variable domain (remainder filled in from reference TRBV7-2 and TRBJ1-2): GAGVSQSPSNKVTEKGKDVELRCDPISGHTALYWYRQSLGQGLEFLIYFQGNSAPDKSGLPSDRFSAERTGGSVSTLTIQRTQQEDSAVYLCASSPSGVLGYTFGSGTRLTVV.

The chain recombines TRBV4-2 with TRBJ2-5; unclear D gene. The germline CDR1 and CDR2 sequences are LGHNA and YNFKEQ. This CDR3 is built from 15 residues. Trimming took 0 bases from V and 2 from J, leaving 10 bases between them. CDR3 region: CASSQDWVRQETQYF. The CDR3 DNA is TGTGCCAGCAGCCAAGATTGGGTCAGGCAAGAGACCCAGTACTTC.